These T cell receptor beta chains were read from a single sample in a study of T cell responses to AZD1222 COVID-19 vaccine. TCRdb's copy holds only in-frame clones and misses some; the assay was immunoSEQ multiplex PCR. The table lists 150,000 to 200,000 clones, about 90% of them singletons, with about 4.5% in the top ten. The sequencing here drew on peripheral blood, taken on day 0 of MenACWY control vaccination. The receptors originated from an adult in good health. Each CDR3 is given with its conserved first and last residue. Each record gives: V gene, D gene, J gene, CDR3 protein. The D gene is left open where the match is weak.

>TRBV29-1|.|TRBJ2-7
CSVEDQGSYEQYF
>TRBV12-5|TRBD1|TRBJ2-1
CASGLLGQGLSFFYNEQFF
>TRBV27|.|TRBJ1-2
CASSLGGTYGYTF
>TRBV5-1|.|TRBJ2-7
CASSLSTGKTYEQYF
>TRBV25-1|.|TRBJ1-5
CASSGTGRGQPQHF
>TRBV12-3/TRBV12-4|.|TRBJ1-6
CASSSRVNSPLHF
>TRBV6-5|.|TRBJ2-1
CASSRGREQFF
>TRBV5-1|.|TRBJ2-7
CASSLAGTYEQYF
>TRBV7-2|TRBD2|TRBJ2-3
CASSFRSSGTDTQYF
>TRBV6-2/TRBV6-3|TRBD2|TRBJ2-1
CASSYSGTSGPNEQFF
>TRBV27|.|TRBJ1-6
CASSLYVTSSSYNSPLHF
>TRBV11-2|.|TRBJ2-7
CASSSGVEQYF
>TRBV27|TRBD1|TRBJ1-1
CATGQGAGTEAFF
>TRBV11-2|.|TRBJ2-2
CASSRRVAYPGELFF
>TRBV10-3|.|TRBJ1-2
CAISESQGYGYTF
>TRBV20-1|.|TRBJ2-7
CSATRAYEQYF
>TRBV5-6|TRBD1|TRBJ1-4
CASSPRGGQGPEKLFF
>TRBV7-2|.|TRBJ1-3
CASSLRQSQGTIYF
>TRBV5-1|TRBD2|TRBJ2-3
CASSHTSGQRTDTQYF
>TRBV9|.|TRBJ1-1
CASSVIHRGQNTEAFF
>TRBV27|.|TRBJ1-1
CASSSYGQHTEAFF
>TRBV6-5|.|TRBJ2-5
CASSYQDRHGETQYF
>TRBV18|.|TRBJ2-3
CASSPRSRSTDTQYF
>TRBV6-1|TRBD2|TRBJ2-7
CASSEGGGGLYEQYF
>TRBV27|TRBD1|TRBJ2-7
CASSPSRTGVSYEQYF
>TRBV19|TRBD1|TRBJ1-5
CASSRDSASNQPQHF
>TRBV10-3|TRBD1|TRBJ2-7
CAADRSGVKYF
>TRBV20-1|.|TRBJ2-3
CSAQRPGTQYF
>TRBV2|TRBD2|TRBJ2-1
CASSETAAGSYNEQFF
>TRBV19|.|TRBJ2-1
CASSTTSSYNEQFF
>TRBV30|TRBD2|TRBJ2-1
CAWSVSLAGPGWEQFF
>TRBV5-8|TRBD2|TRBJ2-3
CASSLARLAGVADTQYF
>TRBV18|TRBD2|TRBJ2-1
CASSRTSGSLSGGEQFF
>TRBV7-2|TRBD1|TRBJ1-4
CASSAQTGANEKLFF
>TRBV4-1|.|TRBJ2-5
CASSQDGGQGGETQYF
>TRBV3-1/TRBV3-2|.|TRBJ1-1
CASSQGRREAFF
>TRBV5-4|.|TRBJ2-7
CASSQGPAEGIEQYF
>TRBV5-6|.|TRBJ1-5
CASSHRSNQPQHF
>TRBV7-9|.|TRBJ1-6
CASSFGDGNSPLHF
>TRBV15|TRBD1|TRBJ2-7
CATSSPDRGAYEQYF
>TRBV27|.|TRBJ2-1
CASSLIFSGYNEQFF